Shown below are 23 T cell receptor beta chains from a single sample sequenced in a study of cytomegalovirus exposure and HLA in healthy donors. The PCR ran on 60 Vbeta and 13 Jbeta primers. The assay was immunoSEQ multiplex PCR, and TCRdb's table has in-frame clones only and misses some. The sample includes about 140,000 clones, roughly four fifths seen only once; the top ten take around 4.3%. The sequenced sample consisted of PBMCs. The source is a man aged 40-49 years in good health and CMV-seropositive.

The CDR3 nucleotides read TGTGCCAGCAGCTTACCAGGCCGTCATGAGCAGTTCTTC. Its protein is CASSLPGRHEQFF. This chain joins TRBV7-9 and TRBJ2-1; D unresolved. This CDR3 region has 13 residues. V was shortened by 2 bases and J by 8 bases, with 10 bases between the two germline ends. Germline V lookup: CDR1 SEHNR, CDR2 FQNEAQ (reference sequence).

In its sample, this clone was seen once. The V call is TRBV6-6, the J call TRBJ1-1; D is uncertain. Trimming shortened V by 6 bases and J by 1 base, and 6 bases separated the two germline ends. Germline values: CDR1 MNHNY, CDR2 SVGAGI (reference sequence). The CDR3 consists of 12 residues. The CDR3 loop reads CASRVENTEAFF. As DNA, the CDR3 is TGTGCCAGCAGGGTAGAGAACACTGAAGCTTTCTTT.

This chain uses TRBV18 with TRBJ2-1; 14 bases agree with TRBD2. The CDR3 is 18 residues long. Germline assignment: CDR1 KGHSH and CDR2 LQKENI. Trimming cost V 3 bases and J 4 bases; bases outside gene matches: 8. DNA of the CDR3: TGTGCCAGCTCACCCACCGGGACTAGCGGGGGAGAATACAATGAGCAGTTCTTC. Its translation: CASSPTGTSGGEYNEQFF.

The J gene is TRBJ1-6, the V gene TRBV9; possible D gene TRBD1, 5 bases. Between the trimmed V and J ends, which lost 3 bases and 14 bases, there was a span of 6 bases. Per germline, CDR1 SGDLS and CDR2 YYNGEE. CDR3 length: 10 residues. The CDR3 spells CASSGDSLHF. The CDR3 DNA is TGTGCCAGCAGCGGGGACTCCCTCCACTTT.

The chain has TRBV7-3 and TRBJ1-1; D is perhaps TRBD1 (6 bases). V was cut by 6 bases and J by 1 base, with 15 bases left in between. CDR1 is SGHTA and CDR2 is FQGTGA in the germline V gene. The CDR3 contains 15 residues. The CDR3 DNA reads TGTGCCAGCAGGAGCGGGACAACTCAGAACACTGAAGCTTTCTTT. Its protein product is CASRSGTTQNTEAFF.

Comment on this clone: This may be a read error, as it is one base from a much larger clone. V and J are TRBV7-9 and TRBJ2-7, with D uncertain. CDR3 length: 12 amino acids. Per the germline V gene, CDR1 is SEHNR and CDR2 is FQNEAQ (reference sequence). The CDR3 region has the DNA TGTTCCAGCAGCGAGACACATTACGAGCAGTACTTC. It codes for CSSSETHYEQYF.

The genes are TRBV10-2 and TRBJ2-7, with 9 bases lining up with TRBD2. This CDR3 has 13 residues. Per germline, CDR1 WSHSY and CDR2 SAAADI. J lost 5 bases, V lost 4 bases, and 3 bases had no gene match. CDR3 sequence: CASSVPSGNEQYF. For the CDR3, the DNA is TGCGCCAGCAGTGTCCCTAGCGGGAACGAGCAGTACTTC.

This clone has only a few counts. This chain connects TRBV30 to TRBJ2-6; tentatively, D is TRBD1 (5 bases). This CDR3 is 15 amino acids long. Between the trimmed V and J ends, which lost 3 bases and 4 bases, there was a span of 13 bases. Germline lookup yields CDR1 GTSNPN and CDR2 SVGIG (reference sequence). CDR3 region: CAWSATAGGANVLTF. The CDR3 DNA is TGTGCCTGGAGCGCGACAGCAGGCGGGGCCAACGTCCTGACTTTC.

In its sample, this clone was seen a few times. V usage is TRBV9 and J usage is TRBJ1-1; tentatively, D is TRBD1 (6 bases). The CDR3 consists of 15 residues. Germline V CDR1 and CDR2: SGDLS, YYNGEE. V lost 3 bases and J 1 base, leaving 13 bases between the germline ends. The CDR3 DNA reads TGTGCCAGCAGCGCATCGGACAGAAAGAACACTGAAGCTTTCTTT. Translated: CASSASDRKNTEAFF.

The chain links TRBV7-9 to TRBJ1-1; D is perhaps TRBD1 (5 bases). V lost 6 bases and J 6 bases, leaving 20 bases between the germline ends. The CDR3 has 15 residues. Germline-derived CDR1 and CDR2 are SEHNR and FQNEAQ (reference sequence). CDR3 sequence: CASRRNLGQGAEAFF. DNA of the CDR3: TGTGCCAGCAGACGCAACCTCGGGCAAGGGGCTGAAGCTTTCTTT.

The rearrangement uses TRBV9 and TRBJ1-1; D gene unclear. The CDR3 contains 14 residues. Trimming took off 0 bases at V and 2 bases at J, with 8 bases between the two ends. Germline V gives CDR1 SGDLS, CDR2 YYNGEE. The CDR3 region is CASSVGPLNTEAFF. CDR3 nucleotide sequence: TGTGCCAGCAGCGTAGGTCCTCTTAACACTGAAGCTTTCTTT.

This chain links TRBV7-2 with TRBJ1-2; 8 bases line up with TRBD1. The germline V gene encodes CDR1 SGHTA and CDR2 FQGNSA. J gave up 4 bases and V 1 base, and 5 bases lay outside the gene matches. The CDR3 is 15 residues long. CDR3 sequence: CASSLDYGTGYGYTF. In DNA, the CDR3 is TGTGCCAGCAGCTTAGATTACGGGACAGGCTATGGCTACACCTTC.

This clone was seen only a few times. This chain's CDR3 is CASSLSTSGVTDTQYF. Here the CDR3 DNA reads TGCGCCAGCAGCTTATCGACTAGCGGGGTTACAGATACGCAGTATTTT. V is TRBV5-1 and J is TRBJ2-3; TRBD2 matches 11 bases. The CDR3 consists of 16 residues. Per the germline V gene, CDR1 is SGHRS and CDR2 is YFSETQ. The V gene end was trimmed by 2 bases and the J gene end by 3 bases; junction bases not matched to a gene: 5.

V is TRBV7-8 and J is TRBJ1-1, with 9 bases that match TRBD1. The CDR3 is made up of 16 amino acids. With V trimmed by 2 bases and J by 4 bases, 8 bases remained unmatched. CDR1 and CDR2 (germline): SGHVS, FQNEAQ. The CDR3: CASSLRDRDIGTEAFF. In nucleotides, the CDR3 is TGTGCCAGCAGCTTACGGGACAGGGACATTGGCACTGAAGCTTTCTTT.

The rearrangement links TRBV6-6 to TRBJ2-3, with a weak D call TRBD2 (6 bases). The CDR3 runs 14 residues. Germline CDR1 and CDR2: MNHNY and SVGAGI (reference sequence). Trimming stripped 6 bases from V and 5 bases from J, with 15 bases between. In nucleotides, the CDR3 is TGTGCCAGCAGCATAGGAGGGCCTAGAGATACGCAGTATTTT. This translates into CASSIGGPRDTQYF.

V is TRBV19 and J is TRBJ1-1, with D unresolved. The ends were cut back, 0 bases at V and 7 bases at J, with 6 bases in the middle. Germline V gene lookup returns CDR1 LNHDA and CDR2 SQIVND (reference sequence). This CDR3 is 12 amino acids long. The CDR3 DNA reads TGTGCCAGTAGTATAGACGGAGGTGAAGCTTTCTTT. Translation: CASSIDGGEAFF.

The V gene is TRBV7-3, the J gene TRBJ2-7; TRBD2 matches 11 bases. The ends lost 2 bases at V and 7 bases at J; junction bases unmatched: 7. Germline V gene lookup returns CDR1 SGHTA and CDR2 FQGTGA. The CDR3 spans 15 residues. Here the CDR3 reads CASSLVAGGRREQYF. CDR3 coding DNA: TGTGCCAGCAGCTTAGTAGCGGGAGGGCGCAGGGAGCAGTACTTC.

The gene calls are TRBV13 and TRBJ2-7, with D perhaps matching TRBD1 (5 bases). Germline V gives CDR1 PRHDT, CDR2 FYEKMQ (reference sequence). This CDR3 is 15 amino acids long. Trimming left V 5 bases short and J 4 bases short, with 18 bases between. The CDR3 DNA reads TGTGCCAGCAGCGACGCGGACACCCCCCCGTACGAGCAGTACTTC. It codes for CASSDADTPPYEQYF.

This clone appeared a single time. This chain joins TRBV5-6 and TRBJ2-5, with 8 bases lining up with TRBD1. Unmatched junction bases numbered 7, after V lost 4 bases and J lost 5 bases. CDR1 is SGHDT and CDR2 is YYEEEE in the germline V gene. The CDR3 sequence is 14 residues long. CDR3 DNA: TGTGCCAGCAGCCGGCAGGGGGCGAGTGAGACCCAGTACTTC. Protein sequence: CASSRQGASETQYF.

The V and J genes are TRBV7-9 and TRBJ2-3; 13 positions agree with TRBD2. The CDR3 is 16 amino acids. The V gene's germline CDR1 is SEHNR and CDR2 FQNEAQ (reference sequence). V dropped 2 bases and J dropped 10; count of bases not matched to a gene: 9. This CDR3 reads CASSLRTSGSFAAQYF. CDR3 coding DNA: TGTGCCAGCAGCTTAAGGACTAGCGGGAGTTTTGCAGCGCAGTATTTT.

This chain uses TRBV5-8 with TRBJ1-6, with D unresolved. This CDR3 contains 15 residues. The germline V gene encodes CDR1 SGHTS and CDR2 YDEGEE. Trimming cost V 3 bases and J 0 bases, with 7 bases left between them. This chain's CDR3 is CASSSRYSYNSPLHF. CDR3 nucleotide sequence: TGTGCCAGCAGCTCCAGATACTCCTATAATTCACCCCTCCACTTT.

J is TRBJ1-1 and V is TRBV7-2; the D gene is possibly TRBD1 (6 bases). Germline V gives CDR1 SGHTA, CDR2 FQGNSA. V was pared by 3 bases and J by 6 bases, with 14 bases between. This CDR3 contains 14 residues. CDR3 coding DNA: TGTGCCAGCAGCTTCTCAGGGGAATTCGCTGAAGCTTTCTTT. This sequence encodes CASSFSGEFAEAFF.

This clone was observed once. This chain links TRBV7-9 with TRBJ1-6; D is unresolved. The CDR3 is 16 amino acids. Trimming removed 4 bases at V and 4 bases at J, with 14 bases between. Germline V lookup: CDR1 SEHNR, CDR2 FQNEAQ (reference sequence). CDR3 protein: CASSSVRTLYNSPLHF. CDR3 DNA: TGTGCCAGCAGCTCCGTTAGGACTTTGTATAATTCACCCCTCCACTTT.